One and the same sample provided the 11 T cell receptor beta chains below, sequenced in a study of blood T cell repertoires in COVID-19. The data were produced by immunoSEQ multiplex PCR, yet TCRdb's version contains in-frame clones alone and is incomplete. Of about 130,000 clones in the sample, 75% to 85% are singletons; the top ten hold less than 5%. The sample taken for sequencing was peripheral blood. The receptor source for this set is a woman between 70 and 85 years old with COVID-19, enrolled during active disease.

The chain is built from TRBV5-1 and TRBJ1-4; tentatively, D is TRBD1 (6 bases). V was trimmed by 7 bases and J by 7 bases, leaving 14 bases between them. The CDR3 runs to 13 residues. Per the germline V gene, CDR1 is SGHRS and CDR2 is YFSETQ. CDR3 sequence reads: CASRGGVGEKLFF. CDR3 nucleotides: TGCGCCAGCCGAGGGGGGGTTGGTGAAAAACTGTTTTTT. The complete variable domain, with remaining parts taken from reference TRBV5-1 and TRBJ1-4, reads KAGVTQTPRYLIKTRGQQVTLSCSPISGHRSVSWYQQTPGQGLQFLFEYFSETQRNKGNFPGRFSGRQFSNSRSEMNVSTLELGDSALYLCASRGGVGEKLFFGSGTQLSVL.

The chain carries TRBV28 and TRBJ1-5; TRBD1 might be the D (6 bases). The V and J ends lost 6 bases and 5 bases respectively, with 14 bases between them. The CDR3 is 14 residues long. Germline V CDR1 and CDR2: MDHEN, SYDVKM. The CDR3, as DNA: TGTGCCAGCAGCCGACAGGTACTATATCAGCCCCAGCATTTT. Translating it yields CASSRQVLYQPQHF.

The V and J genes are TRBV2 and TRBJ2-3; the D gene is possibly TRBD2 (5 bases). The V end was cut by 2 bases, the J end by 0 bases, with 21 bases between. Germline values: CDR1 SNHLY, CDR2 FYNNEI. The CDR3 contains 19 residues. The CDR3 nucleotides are TGTGCCAGCAGTGAAACCATTTTTGGAGGACGGATTAGCACAGATACGCAGTATTTT. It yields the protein CASSETIFGGRISTDTQYF.

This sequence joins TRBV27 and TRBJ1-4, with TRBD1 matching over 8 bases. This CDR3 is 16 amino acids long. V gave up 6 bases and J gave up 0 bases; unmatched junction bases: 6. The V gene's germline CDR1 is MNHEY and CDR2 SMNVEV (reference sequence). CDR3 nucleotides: TGTGCCAGCAGGCAGGGGGCGATTGCAACTAATGAAAAACTGTTTTTT. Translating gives CASRQGAIATNEKLFF.

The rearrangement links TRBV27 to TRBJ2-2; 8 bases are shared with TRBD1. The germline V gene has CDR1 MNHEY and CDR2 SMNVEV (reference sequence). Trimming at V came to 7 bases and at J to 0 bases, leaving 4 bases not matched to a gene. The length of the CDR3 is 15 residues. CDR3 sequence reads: CASTRQGTNTGELFF. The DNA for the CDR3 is TGTGCCAGCACCCGACAGGGGACGAACACCGGGGAGCTGTTTTTT.

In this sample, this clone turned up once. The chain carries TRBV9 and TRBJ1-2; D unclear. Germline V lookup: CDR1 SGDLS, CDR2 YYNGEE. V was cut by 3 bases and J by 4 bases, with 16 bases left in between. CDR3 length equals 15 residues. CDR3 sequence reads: CASSAREGLGYGYTF. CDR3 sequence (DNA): TGTGCCAGCAGCGCCCGAGAAGGACTGGGCTATGGCTACACCTTC.

CDR3: CASSDSGTGTTDTQYF. The DNA of the CDR3 is TGCGCCAGCTCAGACTCCGGGACAGGGACCACAGATACGCAGTATTTT. The chain carries TRBV4-3 and TRBJ2-3, with 9 bases aligning to TRBD1. The CDR3 length is 16 residues. The trim removed 8 bases at V and 2 bases at J, leaving 11 bases unmatched. Germline CDR1 LGHNA, CDR2 YSLEER.

The CDR3 DNA follows: TGTGCCAGCAGCTCCTTGCCGGGACAGCAAGAGACCCAGTACTTC. Its protein is CASSSLPGQQETQYF. The rearrangement joins TRBV14 to TRBJ2-5, with 7 bases matching TRBD1. CDR3 length: 15 amino acids. Germline V gives CDR1 SGHDN, CDR2 FVKESK. V shed 5 bases and J 2 bases; nucleotides not matched to a gene: 8. The whole variable domain, filled in from reference TRBV14 and TRBJ2-5, reads EAGVTQFPSHSVIEKGQTVTLRCDPISGHDNLYWYRRVMGKEIKFLLHFVKESKQDESGMPNNRFLAERTGGTYSTLKVQPAELEDSGVYFCASSSLPGQQETQYFGPGTRLLVL.

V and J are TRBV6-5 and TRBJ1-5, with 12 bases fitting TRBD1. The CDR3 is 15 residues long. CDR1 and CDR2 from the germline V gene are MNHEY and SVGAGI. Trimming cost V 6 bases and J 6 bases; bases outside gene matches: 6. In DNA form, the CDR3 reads TGTGCCAGCAGGGCCGGGACAGGGGGCATTCAGCCCCAGCATTTT. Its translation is CASRAGTGGIQPQHF.

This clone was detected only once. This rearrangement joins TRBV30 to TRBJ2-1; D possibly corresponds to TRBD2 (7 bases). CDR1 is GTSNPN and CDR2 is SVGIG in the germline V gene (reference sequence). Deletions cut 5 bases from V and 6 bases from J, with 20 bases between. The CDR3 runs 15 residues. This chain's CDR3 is CAWARGRGPSNEQFF. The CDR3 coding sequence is TGTGCCTGGGCCCGCGGGCGGGGGCCTTCCAATGAGCAGTTCTTC.

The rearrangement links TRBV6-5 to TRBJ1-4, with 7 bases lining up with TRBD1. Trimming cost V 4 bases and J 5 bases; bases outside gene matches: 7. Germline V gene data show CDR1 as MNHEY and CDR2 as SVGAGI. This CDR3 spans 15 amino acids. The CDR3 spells CASSSHRGLNEKLFF. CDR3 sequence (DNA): TGTGCCAGCAGTTCCCACAGGGGACTGAATGAAAAACTGTTTTTT.